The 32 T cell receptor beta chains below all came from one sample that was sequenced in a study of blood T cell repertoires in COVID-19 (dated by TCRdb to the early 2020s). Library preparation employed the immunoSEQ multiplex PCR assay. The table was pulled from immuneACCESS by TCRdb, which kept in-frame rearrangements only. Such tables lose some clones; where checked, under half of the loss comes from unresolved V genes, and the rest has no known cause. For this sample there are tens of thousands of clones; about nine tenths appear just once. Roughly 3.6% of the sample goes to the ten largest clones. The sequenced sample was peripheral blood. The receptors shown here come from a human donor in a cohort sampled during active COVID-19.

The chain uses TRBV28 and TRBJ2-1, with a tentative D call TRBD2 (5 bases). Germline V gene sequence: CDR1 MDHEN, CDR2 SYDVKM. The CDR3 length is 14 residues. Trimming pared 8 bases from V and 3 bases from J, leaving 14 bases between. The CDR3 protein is CASGPGGFYNEQFF. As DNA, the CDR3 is TGTGCCAGCGGCCCCGGCGGGTTCTACAATGAGCAGTTCTTC.

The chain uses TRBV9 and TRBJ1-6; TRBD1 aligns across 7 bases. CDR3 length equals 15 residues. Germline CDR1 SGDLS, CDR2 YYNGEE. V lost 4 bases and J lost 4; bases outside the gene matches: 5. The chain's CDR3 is CASSSPTGYNSPLHF. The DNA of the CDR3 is TGTGCCAGCAGCAGCCCGACAGGGTATAATTCACCCCTCCACTTT.

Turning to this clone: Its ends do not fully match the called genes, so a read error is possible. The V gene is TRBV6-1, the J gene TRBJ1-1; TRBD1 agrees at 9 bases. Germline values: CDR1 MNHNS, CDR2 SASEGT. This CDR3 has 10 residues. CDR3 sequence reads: CASSERDRVF. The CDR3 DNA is TGTGCCAGCAGTGAGAGGGACAGGGTGTTT.

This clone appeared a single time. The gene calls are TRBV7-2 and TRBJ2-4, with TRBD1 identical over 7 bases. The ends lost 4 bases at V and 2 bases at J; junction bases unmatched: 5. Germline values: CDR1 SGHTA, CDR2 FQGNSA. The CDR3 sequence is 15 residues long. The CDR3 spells CASSSRTGSKNIQYF. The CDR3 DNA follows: TGTGCCAGCAGCTCCCGGACAGGATCCAAAAACATTCAGTACTTC. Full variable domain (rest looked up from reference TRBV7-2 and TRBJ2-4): GAGVSQSPSNKVTEKGKDVELRCDPISGHTALYWYRQSLGQGLEFLIYFQGNSAPDKSGLPSDRFSAERTGGSVSTLTIQRTQQEDSAVYLCASSSRTGSKNIQYFGAGTRLSVL.

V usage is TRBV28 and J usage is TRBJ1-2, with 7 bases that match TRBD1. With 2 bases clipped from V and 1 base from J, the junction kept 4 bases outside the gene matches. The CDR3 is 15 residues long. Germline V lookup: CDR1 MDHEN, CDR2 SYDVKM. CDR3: CASSLVNRGNYGYTF. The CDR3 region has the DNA TGTGCCAGCAGTTTAGTTAACAGGGGTAACTATGGCTACACCTTC.

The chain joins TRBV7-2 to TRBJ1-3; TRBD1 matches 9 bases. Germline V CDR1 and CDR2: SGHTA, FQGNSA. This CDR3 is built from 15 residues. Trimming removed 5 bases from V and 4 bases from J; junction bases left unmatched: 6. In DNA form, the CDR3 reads TGTGCCAGCAGCCCGACACAGGGGGCCGGAAACACCATATATTTT. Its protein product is CASSPTQGAGNTIYF. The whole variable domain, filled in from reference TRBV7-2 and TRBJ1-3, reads GAGVSQSPSNKVTEKGKDVELRCDPISGHTALYWYRQSLGQGLEFLIYFQGNSAPDKSGLPSDRFSAERTGGSVSTLTIQRTQQEDSAVYLCASSPTQGAGNTIYFGEGSWLTVV.

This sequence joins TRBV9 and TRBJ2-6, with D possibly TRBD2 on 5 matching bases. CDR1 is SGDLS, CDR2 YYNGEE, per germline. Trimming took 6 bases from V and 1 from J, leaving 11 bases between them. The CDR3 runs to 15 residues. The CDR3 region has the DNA TGTGCCAGCACCCCCGGGGTTTCTGGGGCCAACGTCCTGACTTTC. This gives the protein CASTPGVSGANVLTF.

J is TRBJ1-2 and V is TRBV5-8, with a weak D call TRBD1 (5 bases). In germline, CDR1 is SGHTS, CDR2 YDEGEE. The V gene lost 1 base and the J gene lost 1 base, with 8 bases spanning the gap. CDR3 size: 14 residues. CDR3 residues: CASSLTGSNYGYTF. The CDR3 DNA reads TGTGCCAGCAGCTTGACAGGAAGTAACTATGGCTACACCTTC.

DNA of the CDR3: TGTGCCAGCAGCGCCGGTGGCTACGAGCAGTACTTC. It specifies CASSAGGYEQYF. The V call is TRBV28, the J call TRBJ2-7; D is uncertain. CDR3 length: 12 amino acids. Trimming shortened V by 6 bases and J by 3 bases, and 9 bases separated the two germline ends. Germline-derived CDR1 and CDR2 are MDHEN and SYDVKM.

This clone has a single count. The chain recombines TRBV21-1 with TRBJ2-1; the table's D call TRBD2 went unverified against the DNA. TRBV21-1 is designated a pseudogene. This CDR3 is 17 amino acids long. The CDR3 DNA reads TGTGCCAGCAGCAAAGAAGACGGAGCGCGGCCCAGCAATGAGCAGTTCTTC. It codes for CASSKEDGARPSNEQFF.

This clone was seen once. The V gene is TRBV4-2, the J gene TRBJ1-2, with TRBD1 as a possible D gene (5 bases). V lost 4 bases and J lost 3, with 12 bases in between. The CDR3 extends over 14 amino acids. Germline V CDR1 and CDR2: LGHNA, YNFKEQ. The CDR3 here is CASSPTRGDYGYTF. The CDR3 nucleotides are TGTGCCAGCAGCCCAACTCGGGGGGACTATGGCTACACCTTC.

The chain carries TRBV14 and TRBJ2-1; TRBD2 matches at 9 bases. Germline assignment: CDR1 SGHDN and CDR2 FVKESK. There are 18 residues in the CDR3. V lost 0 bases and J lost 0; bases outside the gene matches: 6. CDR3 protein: CASSQEFRGLASYNEQFF. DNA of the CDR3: TGTGCCAGCAGCCAAGAATTCAGGGGACTAGCCTCCTACAATGAGCAGTTCTTC.

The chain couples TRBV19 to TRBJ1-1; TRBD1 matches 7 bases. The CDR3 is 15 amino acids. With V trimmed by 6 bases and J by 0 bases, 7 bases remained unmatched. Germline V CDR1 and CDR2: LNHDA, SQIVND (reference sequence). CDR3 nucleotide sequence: TGTGCCAGTAGGCCCGACAGGGTAGTGAACACTGAAGCTTTCTTT. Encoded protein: CASRPDRVVNTEAFF.

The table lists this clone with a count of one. CDR3 sequence: CASSTTGSYEQYF. The CDR3, as DNA: TGTGCCAGTAGTACGACAGGGAGCTACGAGCAGTACTTC. V usage is TRBV19 and J usage is TRBJ2-7; 7 bases are a match to TRBD1. Germline values: CDR1 LNHDA, CDR2 SQIVND (reference sequence). Trimming took 4 bases from V and 3 from J; bases not matched to a gene: 3. There are 13 residues in the CDR3.

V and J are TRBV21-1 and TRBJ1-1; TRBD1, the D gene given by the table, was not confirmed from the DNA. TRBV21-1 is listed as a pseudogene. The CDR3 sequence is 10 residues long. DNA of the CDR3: TGTGCCCCTCACAGGGCAGAAGCTTTCTTT. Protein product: CAPHRAEAFF.

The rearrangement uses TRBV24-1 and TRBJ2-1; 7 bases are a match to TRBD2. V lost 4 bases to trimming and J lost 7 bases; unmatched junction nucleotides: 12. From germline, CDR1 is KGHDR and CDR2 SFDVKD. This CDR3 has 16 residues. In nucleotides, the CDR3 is TGTGCCACCAGTGACACCCGCCGGGGGGTGGCAAATGAGCAGTTCTTC. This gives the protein CATSDTRRGVANEQFF.

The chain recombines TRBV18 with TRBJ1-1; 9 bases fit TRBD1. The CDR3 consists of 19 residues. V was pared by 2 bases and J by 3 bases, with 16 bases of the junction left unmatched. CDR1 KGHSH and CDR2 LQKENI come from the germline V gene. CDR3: CASSPGTGTAEEWDTEAFF. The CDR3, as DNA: TGTGCCAGCTCACCAGGGACAGGGACAGCGGAAGAGTGGGACACTGAAGCTTTCTTT. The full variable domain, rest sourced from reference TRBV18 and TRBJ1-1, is NAGVMQNPRHLVRRRGQEARLRCSPMKGHSHVYWYRQLPEEGLKFMVYLQKENIIDESGMPKERFSAEFPKEGPSILRIQQVVRGDSAAYFCASSPGTGTAEEWDTEAFFGQGTRLTVV.

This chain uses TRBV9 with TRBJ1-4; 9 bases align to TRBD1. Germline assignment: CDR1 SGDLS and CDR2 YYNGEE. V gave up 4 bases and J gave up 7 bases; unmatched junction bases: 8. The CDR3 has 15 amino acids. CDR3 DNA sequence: TGTGCCAGCAGCCGAAACAGGGGGCCGCTTGAAAAACTGTTTTTT. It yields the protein CASSRNRGPLEKLFF.

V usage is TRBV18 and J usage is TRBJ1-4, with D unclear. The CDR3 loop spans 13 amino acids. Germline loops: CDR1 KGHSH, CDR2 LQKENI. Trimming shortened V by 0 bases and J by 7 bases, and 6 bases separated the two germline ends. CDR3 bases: TGTGCCAGCTCACCACCCTCTCGTGAAAAACTGTTTTTT. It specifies CASSPPSREKLFF. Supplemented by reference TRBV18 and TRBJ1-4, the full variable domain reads NAGVMQNPRHLVRRRGQEARLRCSPMKGHSHVYWYRQLPEEGLKFMVYLQKENIIDESGMPKERFSAEFPKEGPSILRIQQVVRGDSAAYFCASSPPSREKLFFGSGTQLSVL.

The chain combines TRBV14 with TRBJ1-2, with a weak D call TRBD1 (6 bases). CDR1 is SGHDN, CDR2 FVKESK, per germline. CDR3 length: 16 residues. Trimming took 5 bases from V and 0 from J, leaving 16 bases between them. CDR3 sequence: CASSFSQGPSNYGYTF. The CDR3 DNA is TGTGCCAGCAGCTTTTCTCAGGGGCCTTCTAACTATGGCTACACCTTC.

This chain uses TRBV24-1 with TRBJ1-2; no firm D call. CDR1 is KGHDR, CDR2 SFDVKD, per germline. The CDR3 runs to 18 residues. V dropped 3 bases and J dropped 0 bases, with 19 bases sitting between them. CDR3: CATSDTLGEHGTNYGYTF. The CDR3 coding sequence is TGTGCCACCAGTGATACTTTGGGAGAGCACGGAACTAACTATGGCTACACCTTC.

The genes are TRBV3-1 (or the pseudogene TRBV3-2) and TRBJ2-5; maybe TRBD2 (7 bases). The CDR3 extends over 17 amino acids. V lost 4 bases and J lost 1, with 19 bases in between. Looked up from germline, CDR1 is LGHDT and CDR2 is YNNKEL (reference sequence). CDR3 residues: CASSRKREGDFQETQYF. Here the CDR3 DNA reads TGTGCCAGCAGCCGAAAGAGGGAGGGGGACTTCCAAGAGACCCAGTACTTC.

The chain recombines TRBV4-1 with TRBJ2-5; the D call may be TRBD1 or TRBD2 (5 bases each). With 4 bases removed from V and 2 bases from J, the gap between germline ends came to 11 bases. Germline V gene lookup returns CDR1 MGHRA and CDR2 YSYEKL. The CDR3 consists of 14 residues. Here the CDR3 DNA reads TGCGCCAGCAGCCCAGACAGACTACAAGAGACCCAGTACTTC. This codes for CASSPDRLQETQYF.

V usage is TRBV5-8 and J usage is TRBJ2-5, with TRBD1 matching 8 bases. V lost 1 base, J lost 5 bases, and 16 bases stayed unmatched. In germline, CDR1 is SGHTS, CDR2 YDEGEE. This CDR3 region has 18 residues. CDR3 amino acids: CASSLRVITDRDVETQYF. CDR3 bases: TGTGCCAGCAGCTTGAGGGTTATCACGGACAGGGACGTGGAGACCCAGTACTTC.

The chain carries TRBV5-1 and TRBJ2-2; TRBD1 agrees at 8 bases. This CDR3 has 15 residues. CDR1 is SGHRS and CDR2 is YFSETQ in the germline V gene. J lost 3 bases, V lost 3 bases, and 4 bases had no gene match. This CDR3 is CASSWGQADTGELFF. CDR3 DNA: TGCGCCAGCAGCTGGGGACAGGCAGACACCGGGGAGCTGTTTTTT.

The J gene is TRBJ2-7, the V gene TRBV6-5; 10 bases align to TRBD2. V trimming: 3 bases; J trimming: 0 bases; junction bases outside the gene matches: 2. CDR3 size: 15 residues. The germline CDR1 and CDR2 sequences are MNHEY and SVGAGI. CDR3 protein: CASSYSSGSSYEQYF. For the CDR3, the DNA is TGTGCCAGCAGTTATTCTAGCGGGAGCTCCTACGAGCAGTACTTC.

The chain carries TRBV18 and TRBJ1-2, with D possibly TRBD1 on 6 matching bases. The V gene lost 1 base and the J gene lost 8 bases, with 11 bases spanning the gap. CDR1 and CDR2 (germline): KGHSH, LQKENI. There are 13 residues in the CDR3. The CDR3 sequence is CASSPLEGEGYTF. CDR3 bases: TGTGCCAGCTCACCACTCGAGGGGGAAGGCTACACCTTC.

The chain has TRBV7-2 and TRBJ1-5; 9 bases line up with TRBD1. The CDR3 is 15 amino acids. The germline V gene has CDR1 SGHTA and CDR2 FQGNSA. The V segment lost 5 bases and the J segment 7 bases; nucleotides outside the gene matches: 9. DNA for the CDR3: TGTGCCAGCAGCGCGGGGACAGGGATGAAACAGCCCCAGCATTTT. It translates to CASSAGTGMKQPQHF.

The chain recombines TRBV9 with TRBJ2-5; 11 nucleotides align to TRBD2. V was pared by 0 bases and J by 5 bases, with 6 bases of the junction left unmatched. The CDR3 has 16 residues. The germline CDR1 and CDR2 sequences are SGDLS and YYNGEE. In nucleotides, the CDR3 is TGTGCCAGCAGCGTAGAGTCTAGCGGGGGGATGGAGACCCAGTACTTC. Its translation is CASSVESSGGMETQYF. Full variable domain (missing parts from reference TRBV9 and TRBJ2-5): DSGVTQTPKHLITATGQRVTLRCSPRSGDLSVYWYQQSLDQGLQFLIQYYNGEERAKGNILERFSAQQFPDLHSELNLSSLELGDSALYFCASSVESSGGMETQYFGPGTRLLVL.

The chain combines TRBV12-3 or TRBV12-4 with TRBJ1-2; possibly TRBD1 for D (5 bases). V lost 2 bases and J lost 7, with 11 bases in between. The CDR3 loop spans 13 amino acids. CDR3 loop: CASSLQGLSGYTF. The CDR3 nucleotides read TGTGCCAGCAGTTTACAGGGACTATCTGGCTACACCTTC.

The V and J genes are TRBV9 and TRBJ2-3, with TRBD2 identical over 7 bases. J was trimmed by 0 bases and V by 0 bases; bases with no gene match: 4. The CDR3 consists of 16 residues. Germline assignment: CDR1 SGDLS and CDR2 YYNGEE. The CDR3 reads CASSVGGTISTDTQYF. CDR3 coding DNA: TGTGCCAGCAGCGTAGGGGGGACTATCAGCACAGATACGCAGTATTTT.

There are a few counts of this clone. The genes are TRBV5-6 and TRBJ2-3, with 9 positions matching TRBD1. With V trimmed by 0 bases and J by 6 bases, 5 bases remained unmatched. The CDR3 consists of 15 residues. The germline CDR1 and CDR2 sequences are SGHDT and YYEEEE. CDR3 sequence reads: CASSLGGQGLDTQYF. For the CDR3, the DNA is TGTGCCAGCAGCTTGGGGGGACAGGGACTTGATACGCAGTATTTT.